This T cell receptor beta chain was captured by sequencing in a study of blood T cell repertoires in COVID-19. There are a few counts of this clone. Germline V gene lookup returns CDR1 SGDLS and CDR2 YYNGEE. Between the trimmed V and J ends, which lost 0 bases and 2 bases, there was a span of 21 bases. CDR3 length: 19 residues. Methods used by the authors: Estimation of nucleated cell counts relied on the amplification of reference gene primers. Assay: immunoSEQ multiplex PCR; the TCRdb copy retains only in-frame clones and omits some. D and trimming come from the DNA, and the V and J calls and clone size come from that table. In the table there are about 80,000 clones, roughly 80% of which are singletons.

The gene calls are TRBV9 and TRBJ1-5; D call uncertain. Sequencing was carried out using peripheral blood. The source of this sequence is a woman of 80 years or more with acute or convalescent COVID-19. CDR3 DNA sequence: TGTGCCAGCAGCGTAGAACCGGGTCCTATACCGCGGGGCAATCAGCCCCAGCATTTT. The encoded protein is CASSVEPGPIPRGNQPQHF.